Listed below are T cell receptor beta chains from one sample, sequenced in a study of shared clonotypes between healthy human individuals. Clones were read by immunoSEQ multiplex PCR, and TCRdb kept only the in-frame ones, dropping some. The table includes about 680,000 clones, under 95% detected once. Sequencing input: naive CD8+ T cells sorted from blood. These receptors originate from a man in his thirties or forties in good health. Each CDR3 is given with its conserved first and last residue. A D gene is named only where the DNA matches it firmly. Expanded clones are given a class, and other clones once, few, many or no size at all.

>TRBJ2-3|NA|TRBV7-2|TRBD2
CASSRGGRFIPPTDTQYF
TGTGCCAGCAGTCGGGGGGGAAGGTTCATCCCCCCCACAGATACGCAGTATTTT
>TRBJ2-7|NA|TRBV7-9|NA
CASSFALGPYEQYF
TGTGCCAGCAGCTTCGCCCTGGGTCCCTACGAGCAGTACTTC
>TRBJ1-5|NA|TRBV7-9|NA
CASSLGNPGGNQPQHF
TGTGCCAGCAGCTTAGGCAATCCAGGGGGCAATCAGCCCCAGCATTTT
>TRBJ2-3|NA|TRBV28|TRBD2
CASAKLAGLTDTQYF
TGTGCCAGCGCTAAACTAGCGGGTCTCACAGATACGCAGTATTTT
>TRBJ2-7|NA|TRBV28|TRBD1
CASRPGQGSRQYF
TGTGCCAGCAGACCGGGACAGGGAAGTCGGCAGTACTTC
>TRBJ1-1|NA|TRBV4-3|NA
CASSQGVVNTEAFF
TGCGCCAGCAGCCAAGGGGTGGTGAACACTGAAGCTTTCTTT
>TRBJ2-6|NA|TRBV4-1|NA
CASSRELGSPGANVLTF
TGCGCCAGCAGCCGGGAGTTGGGGTCCCCTGGGGCCAACGTCCTGACTTTC
>TRBJ2-7|NA|TRBV19|TRBD2
CASSIGTRINEQYF
TGTGCCAGTAGTATTGGGACTAGGATTAACGAGCAGTACTTC
>TRBJ2-1|NA|TRBV18|NA
CASSPENKFNEQFF
TGTGCCAGCTCACCGGAGAATAAATTTAATGAGCAGTTCTTC
>TRBJ2-4|NA|TRBV4-1|NA
CASSGGKNIQYF
TGCGCCAGCAGCGGGGGAAAAAACATTCAGTACTTC
>TRBJ1-5|NA|TRBV28|NA
CASSLLRAGYGKIGHF
NA
>TRBJ2-5|NA|TRBV6-1|NA
CASRTGNKETQYF
TGTGCCAGCAGAACCGGGAATAAAGAGACCCAGTACTTC
>TRBJ2-2|once|TRBV5-4|NA
CASSFGGAGELFF
TGTGCCAGCAGCTTCGGCGGGGCCGGGGAGCTGTTTTTT
>TRBJ2-1|NA|TRBV7-9|NA
CASSPDGNNEQFF
TGTGCCAGCAGCCCGGACGGTAACAATGAGCAGTTCTTC
>TRBJ1-4|NA|TRBV5-8|NA
CASSLDSLYATNEKLFF
TGTGCCAGCAGCTTGGACAGTCTTTACGCAACTAATGAAAAACTGTTTTTT
>TRBJ2-7|NA|TRBV7-9|NA
CASSSGTAVLDEQYF
TGTGCCAGCAGCAGCGGGACAGCCGTTCTTGACGAGCAGTACTTC
>TRBJ1-2|few|TRBV7-9|NA
CASSLATALDGYTF
TGTGCCAGCAGCTTAGCCACGGCACTAGATGGCTACACCTTC
>TRBJ2-3|NA|TRBV27|TRBD2
CASSYLPLAGSTDTQYF
TGTGCCAGCAGTTACCTCCCTCTAGCGGGGAGCACAGATACGCAGTATTTT
>TRBJ2-2|NA|TRBV6-4|TRBD1
CASSDSPGQGGSGELFF
TGTGCCAGCAGTGACTCCCCGGGACAGGGGGGATCCGGGGAGCTGTTTTTT
>TRBJ1-2|NA|TRBV7-9|NA
CASSPPDRTLYGYTF
TGTGCCAGCAGCCCACCCGACAGAACCCTCTATGGCTACACCTTC
>TRBJ2-4|few|TRBV27|NA
CASSETGTDQYF
TGTGCCAGCAGTGAGACGGGAACCGATCAGTACTTC
>TRBJ2-5|NA|TRBV6-5|TRBD2
CASSPGGGLEETQYF
TGTGCCAGCAGTCCGGGGGGGGGACTTGAAGAGACCCAGTACTTC
>TRBJ1-1|NA|TRBV19|NA
CASTPWAGDTEAFF
TGTGCCAGTACCCCCTGGGCGGGAGACACTGAAGCTTTCTTT
>TRBJ1-3|NA|TRBV5-4|TRBD1
CASSPGQGAAGNTIYF
TGTGCCAGCAGCCCGGGACAGGGGGCTGCTGGAAACACCATATATTTT
>TRBJ1-5|NA|TRBV28|NA
CASSFPVGQPQHF
TGTGCCAGCAGTTTCCCCGTGGGTCAGCCCCAGCATTTT
>TRBJ1-2|NA|TRBV23-1|TRBD1
CASSQRLGGTYGYTF
TGCGCCAGCAGTCAACGATTAGGGGGCACTTATGGCTACACCTTC
>TRBJ2-5|NA|TRBV6-1|TRBD2
CASSDGSGRTGETQYF
TGTGCCAGCAGTGACGGTAGCGGGAGAACTGGAGAGACCCAGTACTTC
>TRBJ1-1|NA|TRBV28|TRBD1
CASTPDRVNTEAFF
TGTGCCAGCACCCCGGACAGGGTGAACACTGAAGCTTTCTTT
>TRBJ2-1|NA|TRBV11-2|NA
CASRISGTQSQQFF
TGTGCCAGCAGAATATCCGGGACCCAATCACAGCAGTTCTTC
>TRBJ2-7|NA|TRBV4-1|NA
CASARDASYEQYF
TGCGCCAGCGCCAGGGACGCCTCCTACGAGCAGTACTTC